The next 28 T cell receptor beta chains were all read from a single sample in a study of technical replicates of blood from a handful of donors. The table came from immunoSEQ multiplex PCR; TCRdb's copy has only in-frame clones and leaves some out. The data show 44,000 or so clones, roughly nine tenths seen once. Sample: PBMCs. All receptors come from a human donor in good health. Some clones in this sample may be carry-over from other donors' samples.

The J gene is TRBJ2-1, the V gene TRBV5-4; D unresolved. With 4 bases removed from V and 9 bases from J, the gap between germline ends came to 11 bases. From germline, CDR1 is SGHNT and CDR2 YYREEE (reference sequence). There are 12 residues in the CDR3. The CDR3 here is CASSALSSEQFF. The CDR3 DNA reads TGTGCCAGCAGCGCACTAAGCAGTGAGCAGTTCTTC.

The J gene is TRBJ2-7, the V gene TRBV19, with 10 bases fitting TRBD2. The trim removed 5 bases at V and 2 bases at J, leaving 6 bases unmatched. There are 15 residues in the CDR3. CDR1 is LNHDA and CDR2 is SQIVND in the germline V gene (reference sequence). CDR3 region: CASSLGLAVTYEQYF. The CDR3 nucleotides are TGTGCCAGTAGTCTCGGACTAGCGGTTACCTACGAGCAGTACTTC.

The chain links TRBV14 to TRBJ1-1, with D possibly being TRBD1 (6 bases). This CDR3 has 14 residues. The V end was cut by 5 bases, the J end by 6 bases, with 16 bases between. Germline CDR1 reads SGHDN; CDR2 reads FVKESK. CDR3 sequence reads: CASSATGIVAEAFF. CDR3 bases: TGTGCCAGCAGCGCAACAGGGATTGTCGCTGAAGCTTTCTTT.

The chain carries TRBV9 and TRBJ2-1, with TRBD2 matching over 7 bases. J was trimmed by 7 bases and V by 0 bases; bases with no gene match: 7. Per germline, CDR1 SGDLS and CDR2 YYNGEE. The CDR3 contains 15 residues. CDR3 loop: CASSVAQKAGNEQFF. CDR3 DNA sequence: TGTGCCAGCAGCGTAGCTCAAAAAGCGGGGAATGAGCAGTTCTTC.

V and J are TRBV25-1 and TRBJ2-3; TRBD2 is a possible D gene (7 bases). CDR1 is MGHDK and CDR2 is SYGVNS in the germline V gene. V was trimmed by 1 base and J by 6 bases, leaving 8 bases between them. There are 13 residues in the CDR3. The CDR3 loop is CASSEWGGDTQYF. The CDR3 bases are TGTGCCAGCAGTGAATGGGGGGGCGATACGCAGTATTTT.

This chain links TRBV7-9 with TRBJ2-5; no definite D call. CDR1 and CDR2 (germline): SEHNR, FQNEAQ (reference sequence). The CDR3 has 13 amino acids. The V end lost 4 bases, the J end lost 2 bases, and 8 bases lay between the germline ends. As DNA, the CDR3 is TGTGCCAGCAGCTCTCAGAATCAAGAGACCCAGTACTTC. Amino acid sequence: CASSSQNQETQYF.

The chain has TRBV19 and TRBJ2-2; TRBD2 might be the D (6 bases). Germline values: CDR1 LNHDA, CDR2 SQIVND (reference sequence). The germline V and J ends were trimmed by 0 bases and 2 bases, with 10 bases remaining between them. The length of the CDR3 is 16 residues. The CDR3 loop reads CASSIDPGTNTGELFF. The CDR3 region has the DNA TGTGCCAGTAGTATAGACCCCGGGACTAACACCGGGGAGCTGTTTTTT.

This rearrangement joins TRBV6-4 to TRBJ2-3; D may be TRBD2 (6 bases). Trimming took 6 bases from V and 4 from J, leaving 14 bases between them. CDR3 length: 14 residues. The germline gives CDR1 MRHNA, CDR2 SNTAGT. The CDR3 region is CASSASSEADTQYF. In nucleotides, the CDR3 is TGTGCCAGCAGCGCCTCTAGCGAAGCAGATACGCAGTATTTT.

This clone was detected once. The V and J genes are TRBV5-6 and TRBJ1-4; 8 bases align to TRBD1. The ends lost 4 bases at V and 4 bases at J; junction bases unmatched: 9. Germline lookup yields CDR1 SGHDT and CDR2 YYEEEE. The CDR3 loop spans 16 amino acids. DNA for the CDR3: TGTGCCAGCAGCCCTTGGGACAGGCCCCTTAATGAAAAACTGTTTTTT. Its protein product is CASSPWDRPLNEKLFF. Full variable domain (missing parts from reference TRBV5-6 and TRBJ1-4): DAGVTQSPTHLIKTRGQQVTLRCSPKSGHDTVSWYQQALGQGPQFIFQYYEEEERQRGNFPDRFSGHQFPNYSSELNVNALLLGDSALYLCASSPWDRPLNEKLFFGSGTQLSVL.

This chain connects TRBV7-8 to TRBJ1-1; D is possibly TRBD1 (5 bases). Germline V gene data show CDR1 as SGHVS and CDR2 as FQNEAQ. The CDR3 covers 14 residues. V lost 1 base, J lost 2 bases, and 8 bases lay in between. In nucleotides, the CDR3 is TGTGCCAGCAGCTTAGTAAGGGGAAACACTGAAGCTTTCTTT. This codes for CASSLVRGNTEAFF.

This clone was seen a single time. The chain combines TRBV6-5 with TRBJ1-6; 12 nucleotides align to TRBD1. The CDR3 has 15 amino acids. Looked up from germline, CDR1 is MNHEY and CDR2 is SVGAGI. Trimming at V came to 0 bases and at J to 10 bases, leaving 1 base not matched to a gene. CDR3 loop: CASSYSGTGGSPLHF. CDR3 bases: TGTGCCAGCAGTTACTCTGGGACAGGGGGCTCACCCCTCCACTTT.

CDR3 bases: TGCGCCAGCAGCGATGCAAGGGACAGGGGAGGGGATACGCAGTATTTT. It encodes CASSDARDRGGDTQYF. The chain combines TRBV5-1 with TRBJ2-3, with 10 bases aligning to TRBD1. V dropped 4 bases and J dropped 6; count of bases not matched to a gene: 11. Germline V gene lookup returns CDR1 SGHRS and CDR2 YFSETQ. This CDR3 is built from 16 residues.

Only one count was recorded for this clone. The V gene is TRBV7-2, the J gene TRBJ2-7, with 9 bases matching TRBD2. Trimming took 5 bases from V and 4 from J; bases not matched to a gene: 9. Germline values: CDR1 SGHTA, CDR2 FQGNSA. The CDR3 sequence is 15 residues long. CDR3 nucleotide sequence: TGTGCCAGCAGCCCGGCGGCTAGCGGGATGTACGAGCAGTACTTC. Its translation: CASSPAASGMYEQYF.

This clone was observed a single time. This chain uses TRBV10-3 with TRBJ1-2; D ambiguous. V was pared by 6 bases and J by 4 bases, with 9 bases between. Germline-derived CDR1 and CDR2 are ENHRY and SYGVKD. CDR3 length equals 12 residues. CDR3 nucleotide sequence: TGTGCCATCAGGCCGGGTCTCTATGGCTACACCTTC. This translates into CAIRPGLYGYTF.

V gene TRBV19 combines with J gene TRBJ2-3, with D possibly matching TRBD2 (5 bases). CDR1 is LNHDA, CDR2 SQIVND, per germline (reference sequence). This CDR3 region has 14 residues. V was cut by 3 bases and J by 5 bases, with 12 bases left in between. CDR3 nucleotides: TGTGCCAGTAGTATTTCTGGAGGAAAAGATACGCAGTATTTT. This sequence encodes CASSISGGKDTQYF. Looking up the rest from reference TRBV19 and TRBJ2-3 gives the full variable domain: DGGITQSPKYLFRKEGQNVTLSCEQNLNHDAMYWYRQDPGQGLRLIYYSQIVNDFQKGDIAEGYSVSREKKESFPLTVTSAQKNPTAFYLCASSISGGKDTQYFGPGTRLTVL.

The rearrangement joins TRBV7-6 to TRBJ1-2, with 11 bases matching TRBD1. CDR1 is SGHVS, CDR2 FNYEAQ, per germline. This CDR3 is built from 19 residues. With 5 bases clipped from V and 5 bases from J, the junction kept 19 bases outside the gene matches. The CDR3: CASSKLLLLRTGGQYGYTF. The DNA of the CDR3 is TGTGCCAGCAGCAAACTGCTCCTTTTAAGGACAGGGGGCCAATATGGCTACACCTTC.

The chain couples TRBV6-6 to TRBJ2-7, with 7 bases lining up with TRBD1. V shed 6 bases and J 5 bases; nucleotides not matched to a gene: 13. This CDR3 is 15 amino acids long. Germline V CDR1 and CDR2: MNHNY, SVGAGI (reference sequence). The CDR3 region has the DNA TGTGCCAGCAGGGGCCTTCAGGGGGTATTCGACGAGCAGTACTTC. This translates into CASRGLQGVFDEQYF.

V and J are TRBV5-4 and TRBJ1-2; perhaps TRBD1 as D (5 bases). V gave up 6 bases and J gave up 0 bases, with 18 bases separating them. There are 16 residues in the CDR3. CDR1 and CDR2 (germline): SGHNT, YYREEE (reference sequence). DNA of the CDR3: TGTGCCAGCACCAAAGGGAGCGCGGGGGCTAACTATGGCTACACCTTC. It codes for CASTKGSAGANYGYTF.

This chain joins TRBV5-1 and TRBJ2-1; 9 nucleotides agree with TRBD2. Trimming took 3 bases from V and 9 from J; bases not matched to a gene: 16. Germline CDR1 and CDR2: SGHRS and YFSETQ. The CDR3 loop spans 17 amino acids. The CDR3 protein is CASSSQISGSAPGEQFF. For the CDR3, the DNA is TGCGCCAGCAGCTCGCAGATTAGCGGGAGTGCCCCCGGTGAGCAGTTCTTC.

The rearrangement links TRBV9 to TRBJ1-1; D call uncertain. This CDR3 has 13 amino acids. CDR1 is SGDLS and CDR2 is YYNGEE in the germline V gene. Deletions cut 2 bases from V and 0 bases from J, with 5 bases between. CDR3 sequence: CASSVSLNTEAFF. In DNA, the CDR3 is TGTGCCAGCAGCGTCAGTCTGAACACTGAAGCTTTCTTT.

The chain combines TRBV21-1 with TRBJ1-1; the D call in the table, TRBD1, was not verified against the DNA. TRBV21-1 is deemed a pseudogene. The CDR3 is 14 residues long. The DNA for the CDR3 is TGTGCCAGCAGTAACGACAGGGGTCACACTGAAGCTTTCTTT. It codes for CASSNDRGHTEAFF.

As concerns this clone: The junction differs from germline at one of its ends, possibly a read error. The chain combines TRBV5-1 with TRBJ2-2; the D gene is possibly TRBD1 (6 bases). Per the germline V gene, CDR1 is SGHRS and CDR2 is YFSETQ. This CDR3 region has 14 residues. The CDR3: CASTPTGNTRELFF. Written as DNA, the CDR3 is TGCGCCAGCACCCCAACAGGGAACACCAGGGAGCTGTTTTTT.

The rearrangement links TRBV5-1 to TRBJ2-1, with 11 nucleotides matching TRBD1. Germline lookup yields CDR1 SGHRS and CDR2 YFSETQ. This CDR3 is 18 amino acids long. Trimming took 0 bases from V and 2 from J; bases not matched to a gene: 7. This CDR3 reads CASSLGPRTGGAYNEQFF. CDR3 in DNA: TGCGCCAGCAGCTTGGGACCCCGGACAGGGGGCGCCTACAATGAGCAGTTCTTC.

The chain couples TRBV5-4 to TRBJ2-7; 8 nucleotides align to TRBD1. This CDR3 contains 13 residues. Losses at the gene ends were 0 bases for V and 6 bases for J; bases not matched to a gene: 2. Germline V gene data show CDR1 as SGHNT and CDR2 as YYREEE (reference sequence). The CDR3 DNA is TGTGCCAGCAGCTTGGCAGGGGGCCTCGAGCAGTACTTC. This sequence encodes CASSLAGGLEQYF.

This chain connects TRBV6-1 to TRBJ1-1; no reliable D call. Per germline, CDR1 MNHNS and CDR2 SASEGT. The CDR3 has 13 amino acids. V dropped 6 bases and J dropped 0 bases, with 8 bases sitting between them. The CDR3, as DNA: TGTGCCAGCAGCAATACAGTGAACACTGAAGCTTTCTTT. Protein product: CASSNTVNTEAFF.

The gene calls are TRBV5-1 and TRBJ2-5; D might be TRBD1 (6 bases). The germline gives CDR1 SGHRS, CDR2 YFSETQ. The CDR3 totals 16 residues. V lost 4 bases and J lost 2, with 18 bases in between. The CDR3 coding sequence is TGCGCCAGCAGCAATGCCCCGGCCGGACAGCAAGAGACCCAGTACTTC. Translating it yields CASSNAPAGQQETQYF.

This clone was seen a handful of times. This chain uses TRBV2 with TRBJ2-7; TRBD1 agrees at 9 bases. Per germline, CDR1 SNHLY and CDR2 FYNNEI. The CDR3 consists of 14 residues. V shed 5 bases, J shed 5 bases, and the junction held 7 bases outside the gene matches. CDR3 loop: CASSPGQGYHEQYF. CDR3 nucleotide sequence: TGTGCCAGCAGTCCGGGACAGGGATACCACGAGCAGTACTTC.

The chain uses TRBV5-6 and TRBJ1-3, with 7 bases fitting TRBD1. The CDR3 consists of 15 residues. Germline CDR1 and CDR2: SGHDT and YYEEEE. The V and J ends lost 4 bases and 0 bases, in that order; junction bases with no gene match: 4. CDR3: CASSQDRISGNTIYF. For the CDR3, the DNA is TGTGCCAGCAGCCAGGACAGGATCTCTGGAAACACCATATATTTT.